This T cell receptor (beta chain) was captured in a study of blood T cell repertoires in COVID-19. Turning to the study itself: T cells, B-cell-depleted T cells, or PBMCs provided the cDNA or gDNA that served as material.

Per the authors' pipeline: Reference gene primer amplification yielded estimated nucleated cell counts. Assay used: immunoSEQ multiplex PCR; TCRdb lists only in-frame clones, some missing. That table furnishes V, J and clone size, whereas the DNA furnished D and trimming. This table has over 200,000 clones, around 87% appearing once. The V segment lost 4 bases and the J segment 4 bases; nucleotides outside the gene matches: 12. The CDR3 consists of 17 residues. Germline V lookup: CDR1 MDHEN, CDR2 SYDVKM. The receptor's source is a woman aged 50 to 65 with acute or convalescent COVID-19. Sequenced material: peripheral blood. The chain has TRBV28 and TRBJ2-1, with 8 bases matching TRBD2. The CDR3 protein is CASSSYSDGLAYNEQFF. The CDR3 nucleotides are TGTGCCAGCAGTTCATATTCCGATGGACTAGCATACAATGAGCAGTTCTTC.